Listed below are T cell receptor beta chains from one sample, sequenced in a study of T cell responses to AZD1222 COVID-19 vaccine. Repertoires were generated with immunoSEQ multiplex PCR, while TCRdb's copy carries only in-frame clones and drops some. Among around 190,000 clones listed, more than 85% were seen once. Sequenced material: peripheral blood, taken 28 days after the second AZD1222 dose. Receptor source: an adult who received the AZD1222 COVID-19 vaccine. The CDR3 runs from the conserved cysteine through the conserved F or W. A D gene is named only where the DNA matches it firmly. Clone size is given for some rows only: seen once, a few or many times, or a class if the clone is expanded.

J gene,D gene,V gene,clone size,CDR3 DNA,CDR3 protein
TRBJ2-2,TRBD1,TRBV29-1,NA,TGCAGCGTTGAAGATCGACGAGCGACAGGGGATTACCGGGAGCTGTTTTTT,CSVEDRRATGDYRELFF
TRBJ1-1,NA,TRBV19,NA,TGTGCCAGTAGTGACAGACTGAACACTGAAGCTTTCTTT,CASSDRLNTEAFF
TRBJ1-5,TRBD1,TRBV29-1,few,TGCAGGGGTCAACTGAGACAGGGGGCTCAGCCCCAGCATTTT,CRGQLRQGAQPQHF
TRBJ2-7,TRBD1,TRBV29-1,NA,TGCAGCGCCGGGACAGGGGGATCCTACGAGCAGTACTTC,CSAGTGGSYEQYF
TRBJ2-3,NA,TRBV5-1,NA,TGCGCCAGCAGCTTAAGCACAGATACGCAGTATTTT,CASSLSTDTQYF
TRBJ2-2,TRBD1,TRBV27,once,TGTGCCAGCAGTTTACTGGGACAGGGTGTGGGCGGGGAGCTGTTTTTT,CASSLLGQGVGGELFF
TRBJ1-3,NA,TRBV19,NA,TGTGCCAGTAGTTGGAGCTCTGGAAACACCATATATTTT,CASSWSSGNTIYF
TRBJ1-4,NA,TRBV30,NA,TGTGCCTGGAGACGCCTGGGGGGGGCTGATAATGAAAAACTGTTTTTT,CAWRRLGGADNEKLFF
TRBJ2-7,NA,TRBV7-2,NA,TGTGCCAGCAGCTTCTCCAGGGACATCTACGAGCAGTACTTC,CASSFSRDIYEQYF
TRBJ2-5,NA,TRBV7-9,NA,TGTGCCAGCAGCCCCCTCCCAGAAGAGACCCAGTACTTC,CASSPLPEETQYF
TRBJ2-3,NA,TRBV10-2,NA,TGCGCCAGCAGTGGGGTGGGGTTGAGCACAGATACGCAGTATTTT,CASSGVGLSTDTQYF